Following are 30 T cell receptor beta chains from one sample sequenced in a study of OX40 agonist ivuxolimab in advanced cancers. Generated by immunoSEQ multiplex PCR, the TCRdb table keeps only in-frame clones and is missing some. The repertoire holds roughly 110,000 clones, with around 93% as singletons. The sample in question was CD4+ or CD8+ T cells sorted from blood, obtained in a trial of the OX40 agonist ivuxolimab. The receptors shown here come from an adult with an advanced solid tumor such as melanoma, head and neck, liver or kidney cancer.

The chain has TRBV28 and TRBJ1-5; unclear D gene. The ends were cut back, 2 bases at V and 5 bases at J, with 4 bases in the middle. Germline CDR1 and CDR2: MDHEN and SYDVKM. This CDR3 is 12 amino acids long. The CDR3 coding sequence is TGTGCCAGCAGTTTAACTCATCAGCCCCAGCATTTT. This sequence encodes CASSLTHQPQHF.

The CDR3: CASSGGEGNQPQHF. The CDR3 bases are TGTGCCAGCTCAGGGGGAGAAGGGAATCAGCCCCAGCATTTT. The chain joins TRBV18 to TRBJ1-5; TRBD1 might be the D (5 bases). In germline, CDR1 is KGHSH, CDR2 LQKENI. V was clipped by 5 bases and J by 4 bases, with 12 bases between them. This CDR3 contains 14 residues. The full variable domain, with the rest looked up from reference TRBV18 and TRBJ1-5, is NAGVMQNPRHLVRRRGQEARLRCSPMKGHSHVYWYRQLPEEGLKFMVYLQKENIIDESGMPKERFSAEFPKEGPSILRIQQVVRGDSAAYFCASSGGEGNQPQHFGDGTRLSIL.

CDR3 residues: CASSLTGQGSDTQYF. CDR3 nucleotides: TGTGCCAGCAGCTTAACAGGACAGGGGTCAGATACGCAGTATTTT. This chain links TRBV7-3 with TRBJ2-3; 9 bases fit TRBD1. J was trimmed by 4 bases and V by 0 bases; bases with no gene match: 2. The CDR3 has 15 residues. Per the germline V gene, CDR1 is SGHTA and CDR2 is FQGTGA.

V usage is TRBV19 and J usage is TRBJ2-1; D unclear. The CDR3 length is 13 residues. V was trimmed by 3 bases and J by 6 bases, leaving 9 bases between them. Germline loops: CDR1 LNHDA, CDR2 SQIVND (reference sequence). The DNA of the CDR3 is TGTGCCAGTAGTATGGAACCGACCAATGAGCAGTTCTTC. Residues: CASSMEPTNEQFF.

This chain's CDR3 is CASSTLGTARPYEQYF. The CDR3 nucleotides read TGTGCCAGCTCAACCCTCGGGACAGCTCGTCCCTACGAGCAGTACTTC. V usage is TRBV28 and J usage is TRBJ2-7; 7 positions agree with TRBD1. With V trimmed by 8 bases and J by 2 bases, 15 bases remained unmatched. Germline-derived CDR1 and CDR2 are MDHEN and SYDVKM. The CDR3 loop spans 16 amino acids.

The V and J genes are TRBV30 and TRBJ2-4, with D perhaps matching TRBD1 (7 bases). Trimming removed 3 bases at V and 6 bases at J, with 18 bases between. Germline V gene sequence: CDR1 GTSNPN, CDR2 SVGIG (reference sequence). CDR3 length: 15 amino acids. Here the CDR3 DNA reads TGTGCCTGGAGGGAGAGGAGGGGGCTAATAAACATTCAGTACTTC. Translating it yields CAWRERRGLINIQYF.

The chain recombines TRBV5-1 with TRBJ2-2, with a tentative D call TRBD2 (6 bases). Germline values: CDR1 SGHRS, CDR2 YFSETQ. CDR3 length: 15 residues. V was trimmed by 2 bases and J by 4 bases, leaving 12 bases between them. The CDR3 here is CASSFSGEGTGELFF. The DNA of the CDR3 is TGCGCCAGCAGCTTTAGCGGAGAGGGCACCGGGGAGCTGTTTTTT. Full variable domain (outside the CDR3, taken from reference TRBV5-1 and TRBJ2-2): KAGVTQTPRYLIKTRGQQVTLSCSPISGHRSVSWYQQTPGQGLQFLFEYFSETQRNKGNFPGRFSGRQFSNSRSEMNVSTLELGDSALYLCASSFSGEGTGELFFGEGSRLTVL.

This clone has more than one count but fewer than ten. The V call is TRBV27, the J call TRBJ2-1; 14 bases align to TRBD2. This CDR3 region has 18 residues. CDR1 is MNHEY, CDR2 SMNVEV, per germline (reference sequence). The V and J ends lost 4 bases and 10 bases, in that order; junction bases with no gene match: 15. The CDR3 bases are TGTGCCAGCAGTTCCCTCGTCCCTAGACTAGCGGGAGGGCACGAGCAGTTCTTC. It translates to CASSSLVPRLAGGHEQFF.

CDR3 in DNA: TGCGCCAGCAGCCAAGGTGCTCGGGGGAGACGCTCCGGGGAGCTGTTTTTT. It encodes CASSQGARGRRSGELFF. This chain joins TRBV4-1 and TRBJ2-2, with a weak D call TRBD2 (6 bases). V dropped 1 base and J dropped 6 bases, with 18 bases sitting between them. The germline V gene encodes CDR1 MGHRA and CDR2 YSYEKL. The CDR3 is 17 amino acids.

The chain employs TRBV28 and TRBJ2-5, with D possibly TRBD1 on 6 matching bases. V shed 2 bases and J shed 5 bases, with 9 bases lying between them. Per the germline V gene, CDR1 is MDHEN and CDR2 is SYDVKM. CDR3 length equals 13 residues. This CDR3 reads CASSLITGETQYF. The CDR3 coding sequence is TGTGCCAGCAGTTTAATTACAGGGGAGACCCAGTACTTC.

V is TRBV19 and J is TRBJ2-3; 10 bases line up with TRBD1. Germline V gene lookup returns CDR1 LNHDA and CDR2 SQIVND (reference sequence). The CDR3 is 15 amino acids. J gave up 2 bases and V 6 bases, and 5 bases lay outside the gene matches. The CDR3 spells CASREGQGTTDTQYF. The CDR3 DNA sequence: TGTGCCAGTAGGGAGGGACAGGGGACCACAGATACGCAGTATTTT.

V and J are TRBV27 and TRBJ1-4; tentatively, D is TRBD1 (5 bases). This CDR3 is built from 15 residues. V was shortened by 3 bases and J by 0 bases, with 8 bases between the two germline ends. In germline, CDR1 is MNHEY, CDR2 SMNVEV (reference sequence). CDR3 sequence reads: CASSLGGATNEKLFF. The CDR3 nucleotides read TGTGCCAGCAGTTTGGGGGGAGCAACTAATGAAAAACTGTTTTTT.

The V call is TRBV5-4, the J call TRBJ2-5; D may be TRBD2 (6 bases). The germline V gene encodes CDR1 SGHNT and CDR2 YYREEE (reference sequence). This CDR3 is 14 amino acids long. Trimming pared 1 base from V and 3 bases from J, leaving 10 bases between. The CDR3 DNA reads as TGTGCCAGCAGCTTGTGGAGGGGAAAAGAGACCCAGTACTTC. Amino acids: CASSLWRGKETQYF.

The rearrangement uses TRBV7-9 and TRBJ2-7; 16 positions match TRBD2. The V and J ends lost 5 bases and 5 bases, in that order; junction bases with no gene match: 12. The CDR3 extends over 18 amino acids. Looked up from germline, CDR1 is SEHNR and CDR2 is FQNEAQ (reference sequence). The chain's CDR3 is CASSSPGTSGRAGNEQYF. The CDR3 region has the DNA TGTGCCAGCAGCAGTCCCGGGACTAGCGGGAGGGCCGGCAACGAGCAGTACTTC. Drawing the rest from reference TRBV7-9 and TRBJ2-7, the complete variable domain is DTGVSQNPRHKITKRGQNVTFRCDPISEHNRLYWYRQTLGQGPEFLTYFQNEAQLEKSRLLSDRFSAERPKGSFSTLEIQRTEQGDSAMYLCASSSPGTSGRAGNEQYFGPGTRLTVT.

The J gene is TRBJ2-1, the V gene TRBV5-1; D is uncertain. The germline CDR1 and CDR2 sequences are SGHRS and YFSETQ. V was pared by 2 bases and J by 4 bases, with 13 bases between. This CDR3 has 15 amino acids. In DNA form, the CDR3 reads TGCGCCAGCAGCTTTACACTGAACGAGTACAATGAGCAGTTCTTC. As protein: CASSFTLNEYNEQFF.

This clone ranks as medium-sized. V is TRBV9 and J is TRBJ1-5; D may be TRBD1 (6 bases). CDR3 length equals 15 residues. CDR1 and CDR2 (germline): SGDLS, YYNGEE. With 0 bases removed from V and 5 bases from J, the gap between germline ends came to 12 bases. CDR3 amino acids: CASSVGGGIDQPQHF. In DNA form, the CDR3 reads TGTGCCAGCAGCGTAGGCGGGGGCATAGATCAGCCCCAGCATTTT.

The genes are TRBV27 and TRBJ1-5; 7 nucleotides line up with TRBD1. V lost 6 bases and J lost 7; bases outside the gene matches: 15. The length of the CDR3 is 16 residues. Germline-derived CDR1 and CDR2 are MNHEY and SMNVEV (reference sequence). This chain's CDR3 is CASSLMWGDSYQPQHF. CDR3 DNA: TGTGCCAGCAGCCTCATGTGGGGGGACAGTTACCAGCCCCAGCATTTT.

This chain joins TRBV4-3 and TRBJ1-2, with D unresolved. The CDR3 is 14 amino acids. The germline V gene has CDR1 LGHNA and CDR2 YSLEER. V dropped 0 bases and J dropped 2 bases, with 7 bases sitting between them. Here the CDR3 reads CASSQDGQNYGYTF. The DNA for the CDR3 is TGCGCCAGCAGCCAAGATGGGCAAAACTATGGCTACACCTTC.

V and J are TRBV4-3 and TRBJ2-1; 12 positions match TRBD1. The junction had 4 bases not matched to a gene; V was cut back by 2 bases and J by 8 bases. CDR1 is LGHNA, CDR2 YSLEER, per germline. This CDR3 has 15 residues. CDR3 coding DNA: TGCGCCAGCAGCCAACTGGGACAGGGGGCTGATGAGCAGTTCTTC. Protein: CASSQLGQGADEQFF.

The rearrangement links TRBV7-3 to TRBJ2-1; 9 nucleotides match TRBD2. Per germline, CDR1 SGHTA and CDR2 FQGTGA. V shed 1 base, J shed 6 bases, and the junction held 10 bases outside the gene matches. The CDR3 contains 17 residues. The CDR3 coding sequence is TGTGCCAGCAGCTTAATAGCGGGAGATGCGATTGCCAATGAGCAGTTCTTC. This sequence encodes CASSLIAGDAIANEQFF.

The CDR3 region has the DNA TGTGCCAGCTCAGCCCGGGACAAGAACACTGAAGCTTTCTTT. Translation: CASSARDKNTEAFF. The J gene is TRBJ1-1, the V gene TRBV18, with D maybe TRBD1 (6 bases). Trimming removed 5 bases at V and 1 base at J, with 11 bases between. CDR1 is KGHSH, CDR2 LQKENI, per germline. The CDR3 length is 14 residues.

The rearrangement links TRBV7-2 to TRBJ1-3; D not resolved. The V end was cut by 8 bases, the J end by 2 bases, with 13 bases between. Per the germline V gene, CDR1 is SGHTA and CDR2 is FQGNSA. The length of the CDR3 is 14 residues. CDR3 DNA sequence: TGTGCCAGCGGACCACAGATGACTGGAAACACCATATATTTT. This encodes CASGPQMTGNTIYF.

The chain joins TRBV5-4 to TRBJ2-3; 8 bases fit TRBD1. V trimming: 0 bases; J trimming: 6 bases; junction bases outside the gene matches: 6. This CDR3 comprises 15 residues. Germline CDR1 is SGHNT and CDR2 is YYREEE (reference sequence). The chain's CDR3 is CASSLGGTGRDTQYF. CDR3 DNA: TGTGCCAGCAGCTTGGGTGGGACAGGTCGGGATACGCAGTATTTT.

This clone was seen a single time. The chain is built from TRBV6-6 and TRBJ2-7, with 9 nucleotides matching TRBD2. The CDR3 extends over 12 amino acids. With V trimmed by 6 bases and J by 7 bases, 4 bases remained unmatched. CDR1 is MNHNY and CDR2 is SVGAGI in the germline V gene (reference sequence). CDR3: CASSLAGREQYF. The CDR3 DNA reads TGTGCCAGCAGCCTAGCGGGGCGGGAGCAGTACTTC.

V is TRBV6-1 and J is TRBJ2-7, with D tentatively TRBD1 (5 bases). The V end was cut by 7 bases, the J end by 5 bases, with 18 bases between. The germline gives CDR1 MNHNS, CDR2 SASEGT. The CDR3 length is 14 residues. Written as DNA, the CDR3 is TGTGCCAGCACCCCATGGGGCGAACCCCACGAGCAGTACTTC. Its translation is CASTPWGEPHEQYF.

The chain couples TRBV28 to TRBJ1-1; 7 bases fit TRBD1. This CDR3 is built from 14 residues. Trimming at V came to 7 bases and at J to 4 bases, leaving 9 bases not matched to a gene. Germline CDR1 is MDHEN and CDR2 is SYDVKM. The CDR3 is CASKEAGGSTEAFF. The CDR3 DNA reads TGTGCCAGCAAGGAGGCAGGGGGGTCCACTGAAGCTTTCTTT.

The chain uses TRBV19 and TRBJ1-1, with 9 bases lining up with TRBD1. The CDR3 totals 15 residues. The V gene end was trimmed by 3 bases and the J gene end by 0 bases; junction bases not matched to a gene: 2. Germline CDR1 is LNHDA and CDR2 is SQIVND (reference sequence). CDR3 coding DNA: TGTGCCAGTAGTATCGACAGGGGGATGAACACTGAAGCTTTCTTT. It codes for CASSIDRGMNTEAFF.

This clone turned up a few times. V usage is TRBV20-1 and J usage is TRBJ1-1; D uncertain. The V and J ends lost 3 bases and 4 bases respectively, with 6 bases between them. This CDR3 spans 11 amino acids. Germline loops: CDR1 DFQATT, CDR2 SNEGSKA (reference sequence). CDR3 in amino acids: CSASPFTEAFF. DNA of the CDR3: TGCAGTGCTAGTCCTTTCACTGAAGCTTTCTTT.

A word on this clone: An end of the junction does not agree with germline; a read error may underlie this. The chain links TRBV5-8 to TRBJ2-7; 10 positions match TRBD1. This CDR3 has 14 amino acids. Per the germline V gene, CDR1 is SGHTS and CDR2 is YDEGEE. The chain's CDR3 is CASSRGQGSFEQYF. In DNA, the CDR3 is TGTGCCAGCAGCAGGGGACAGGGGTCCTTCGAGCAGTACTTC.

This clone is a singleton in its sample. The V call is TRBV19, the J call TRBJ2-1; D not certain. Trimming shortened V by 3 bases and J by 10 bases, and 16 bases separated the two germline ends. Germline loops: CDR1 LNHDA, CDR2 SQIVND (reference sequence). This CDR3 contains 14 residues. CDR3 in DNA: TGTGCCAGTAGTATCGGATCCCTCCTGGGGGAGCAGTTCTTC. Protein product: CASSIGSLLGEQFF.